This T cell receptor beta chain was recovered during a study of beta chain features in type 1 diabetes. Study-wide results and limits: All four CD4+ subsets from Type 1 diabetes patients carried moderately but significantly shorter TCRB CDR3s.

As every portion of the isolated RNA was reverse transcribed, the sequencing read expressed TCRB transcripts. TCRdb's table, derived via immunoSEQ multiplex PCR, lists solely in-frame clones and lacks some. The sample carries 20,000 to 25,000 clones, around three fifths recorded once. Comments on this clone: Its antigen remains unknown.

Trimming cost V 6 bases and J 4 bases; bases outside gene matches: 6. This CDR3 has 14 amino acids. The germline V gene encodes CDR1 MNHNY and CDR2 SVGAGI (reference sequence). This TCR came from a man between 18 and 35 years old with type 1 diabetes. Sequenced input: stem cell memory CD4+ T cells from blood. The rearrangement links TRBV6-6 to TRBJ2-1, with 7 nucleotides matching TRBD1. The CDR3 DNA is TGTGCCAGCAGACAGGGGTGGTCTTACAATGAGCAGTTCTTC. It is translated as CASRQGWSYNEQFF.